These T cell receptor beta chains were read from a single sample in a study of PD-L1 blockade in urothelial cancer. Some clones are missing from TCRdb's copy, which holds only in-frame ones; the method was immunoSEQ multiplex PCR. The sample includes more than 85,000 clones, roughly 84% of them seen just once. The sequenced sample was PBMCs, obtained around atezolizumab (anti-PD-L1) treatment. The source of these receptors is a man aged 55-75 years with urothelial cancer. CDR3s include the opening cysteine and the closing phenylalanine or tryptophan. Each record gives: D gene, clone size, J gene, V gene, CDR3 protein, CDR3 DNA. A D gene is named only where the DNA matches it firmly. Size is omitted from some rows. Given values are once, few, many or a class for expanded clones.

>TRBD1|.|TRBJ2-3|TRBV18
CATRQGAADTQYF
TGTGCCACCCGACAGGGCGCGGCAGATACGCAGTATTTT
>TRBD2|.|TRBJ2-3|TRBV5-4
CASSLFISGASTDTQYF
TGTGCCAGCAGCCTATTCATAAGCGGGGCTAGCACAGATACGCAGTATTTT
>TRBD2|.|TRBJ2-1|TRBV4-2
CASSQDMTGGYNEQFF
TGTGCCAGCAGCCAAGATATGACGGGGGGGTACAATGAGCAGTTCTTC
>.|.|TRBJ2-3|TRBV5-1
CASSPWGVETQYF
TGCGCCAGCAGCCCCTGGGGGGTCGAAACGCAGTATTTT
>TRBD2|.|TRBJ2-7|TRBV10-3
CAISGELGLAGDFSYEQYF
TGTGCCATCAGTGGAGAGCTCGGACTAGCGGGGGACTTCTCCTACGAGCAGTACTTC
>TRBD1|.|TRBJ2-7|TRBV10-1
CASSAGQGGEQYF
TGCGCCAGCAGTGCTGGACAGGGTGGCGAGCAGTACTTC
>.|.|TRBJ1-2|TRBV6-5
CASRVVTGPSGYTF
TGTGCCAGCAGAGTAGTAACAGGGCCCTCTGGCTACACCTTC
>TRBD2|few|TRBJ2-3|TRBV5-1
CASSRTSGRAPADTQYF
TGCGCCAGCAGCCGGACTAGCGGGAGGGCCCCGGCAGATACGCAGTATTTT
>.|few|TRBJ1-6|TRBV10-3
CAIRGRGDSPLHF
TGTGCCATCAGGGGCAGGGGTGATTCACCCCTCCACTTT
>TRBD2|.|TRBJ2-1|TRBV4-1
CASSQDFDGRAWFTEQFF
TGCGCCAGCAGCCAAGATTTCGACGGGAGGGCCTGGTTTACTGAGCAGTTCTTC
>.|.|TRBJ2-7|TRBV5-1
CASSLERLGSSNEQYF
TGCGCCAGCAGCTTGGAGCGCCTAGGAAGTAGCAACGAGCAGTACTTC
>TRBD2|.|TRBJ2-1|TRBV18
CASSRSAGGYNEQFF
TGTGCCAGCTCACGGAGCGCGGGGGGATACAATGAGCAGTTCTTC
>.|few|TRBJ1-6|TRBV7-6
CASSLDREGYNSPLHF
TGTGCCAGCAGCTTAGACAGGGAAGGTTATAATTCACCCCTCCACTTT
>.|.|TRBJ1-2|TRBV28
CASRRSDRSYGYTF
TGTGCCAGCAGGCGGTCGGACAGATCCTATGGCTACACCTTC
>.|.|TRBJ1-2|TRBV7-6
CASSSEGHGYTF
TGTGCCAGCAGCTCTGAGGGCCATGGCTACACCTTC
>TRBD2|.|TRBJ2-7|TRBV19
CASSIASGNSYEQYF
TGTGCCAGTAGTATAGCCAGCGGGAACTCCTACGAGCAGTACTTC
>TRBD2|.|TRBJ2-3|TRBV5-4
CASKRRGAPPSTDTQYF
TGTGCCAGCAAGCGGCGGGGGGCCCCCCCTAGCACAGATACGCAGTATTTT
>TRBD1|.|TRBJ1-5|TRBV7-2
CASSFTGGSNQPQHF
TGTGCCAGCAGCTTTACAGGGGGGAGCAATCAGCCCCAGCATTTT
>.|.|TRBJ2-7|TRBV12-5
CASGLRDVEVYEQYF
TGTGCTAGTGGTTTGCGCGACGTTGAGGTCTACGAGCAGTACTTC
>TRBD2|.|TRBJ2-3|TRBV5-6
CASSGLADTQGTQYF
TGTGCCAGCAGCGGACTAGCGGATACCCAGGGGACGCAGTATTTT
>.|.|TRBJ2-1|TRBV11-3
CASSLELGRGGNEQFF
TGTGCCAGCAGCTTGGAATTAGGAAGGGGAGGTAATGAGCAGTTCTTC
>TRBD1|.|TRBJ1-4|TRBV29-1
CSVPGTGSSVNEKLFF
TGCAGCGTGCCCGGGACAGGGAGCTCTGTTAATGAAAAACTGTTTTTT
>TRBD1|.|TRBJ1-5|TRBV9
CASSVEKTGAQPQHF
TGTGCCAGCAGCGTAGAAAAAACAGGGGCCCAGCCCCAGCATTTT